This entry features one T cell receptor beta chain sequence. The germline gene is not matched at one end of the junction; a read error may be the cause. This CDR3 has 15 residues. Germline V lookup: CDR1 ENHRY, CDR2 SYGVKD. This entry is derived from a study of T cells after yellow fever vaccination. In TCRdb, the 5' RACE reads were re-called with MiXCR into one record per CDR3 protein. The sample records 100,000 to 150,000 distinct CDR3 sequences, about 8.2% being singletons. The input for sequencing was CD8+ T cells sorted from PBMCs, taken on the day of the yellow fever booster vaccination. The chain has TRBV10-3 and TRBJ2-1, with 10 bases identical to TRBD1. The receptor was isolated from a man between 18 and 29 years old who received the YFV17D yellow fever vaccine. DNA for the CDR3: TGTGCCATCAGTGAGCTTGGACAGGGGGTGGATGAGGAGTTCTTC. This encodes CAISELGQGVDEEFF.